This passage covers 6 T cell receptor beta chains from one sample sequenced in a study of T cell responses to AZD1222 COVID-19 vaccine. Using immunoSEQ multiplex PCR, the repertoire was profiled, and TCRdb retains in-frame clones only, with some absent. The sample includes about 110,000 clones, 85% to 90% of them seen just once. The sample consisted of peripheral blood, taken on day 0 of AZD1222 vaccination. Every receptor here comes from an adult in good health.

The chain uses TRBV3-1 (or the pseudogene TRBV3-2) and TRBJ1-3, with D possibly matching TRBD1 (5 bases). CDR3 length: 16 residues. The V gene lost 2 bases and the J gene lost 7 bases, with 18 bases spanning the gap. CDR1 LGHDT and CDR2 YNNKEL come from the germline V gene (reference sequence). The CDR3 loop reads CASSQSYTTGGNTIYF. CDR3 DNA: TGTGCCAGCAGCCAATCCTACACAACAGGAGGGAACACCATATATTTT.

J is TRBJ2-7 and V is TRBV6-5, with D unclear. The germline V gene has CDR1 MNHEY and CDR2 SVGAGI. The CDR3 sequence is 16 residues long. Trimming shortened V by 2 bases and J by 3 bases, and 17 bases separated the two germline ends. This CDR3 is CASSYRPARVGYEQYF. CDR3 nucleotide sequence: TGTGCCAGCAGTTACCGGCCGGCCCGGGTCGGCTACGAGCAGTACTTC.

V usage is TRBV4-1 and J usage is TRBJ2-2; 7 positions match TRBD2. After removal of 3 bases from V and 0 bases from J, the junction contained 1 base not matched to a gene. The germline V gene has CDR1 MGHRA and CDR2 YSYEKL. The CDR3 covers 15 residues. This CDR3 reads CASSQGGANTGELFF. The CDR3 DNA is TGCGCCAGCAGCCAGGGAGGGGCGAACACCGGGGAGCTGTTTTTT.

This clone was seen more than once but under ten times. This CDR3 reads CSASPGGDYGYTF. The CDR3 DNA reads TGCAGTGCTAGTCCCGGAGGGGACTATGGCTACACCTTC. V and J are TRBV20-1 and TRBJ1-2, with a tentative D call TRBD1 (5 bases). Germline values: CDR1 DFQATT, CDR2 SNEGSKA (reference sequence). This CDR3 has 13 residues. The V gene lost 3 bases and the J gene lost 3 bases, with 11 bases spanning the gap.

The rearrangement links TRBV19 to TRBJ2-3, with 8 bases aligning to TRBD2. Germline V gene lookup returns CDR1 LNHDA and CDR2 SQIVND (reference sequence). V lost 5 bases and J lost 4; bases outside the gene matches: 11. The CDR3 contains 16 residues. The CDR3 protein is CASSPARGVGSDTQYF. CDR3 nucleotides: TGTGCCAGTAGTCCAGCGCGGGGGGTTGGGTCAGATACGCAGTATTTT.

The chain uses TRBV4-1 and TRBJ1-1, with D maybe TRBD1 (6 bases). Trimming left V 0 bases short and J 3 bases short, with 17 bases between. This CDR3 is built from 17 residues. The germline CDR1 and CDR2 sequences are MGHRA and YSYEKL. CDR3 nucleotides: TGCGCCAGCAGCCAAGATCCCGACAGGACCATTTACACTGAAGCTTTCTTT. Translated: CASSQDPDRTIYTEAFF.